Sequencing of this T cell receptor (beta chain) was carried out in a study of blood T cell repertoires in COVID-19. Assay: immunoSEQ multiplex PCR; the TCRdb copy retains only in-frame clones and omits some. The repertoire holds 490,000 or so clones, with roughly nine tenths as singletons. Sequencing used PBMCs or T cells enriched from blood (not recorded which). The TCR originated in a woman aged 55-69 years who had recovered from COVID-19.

As DNA, the CDR3 is TGTGCCAGCCAAAAGGTAGCGGGGGGGCTCGATGAGCAGTTCTTC. It yields the protein CASQKVAGGLDEQFF. The chain is built from TRBV19 and TRBJ2-1; TRBD2 aligns across 11 bases. Germline V gene lookup returns CDR1 LNHDA and CDR2 SQIVND (reference sequence). CDR3 length equals 15 residues. The J segment lost 8 bases and the V segment lost 9 bases, leaving 12 bases of the junction unmatched.